This T cell receptor beta chain was obtained from a study of early T cells in non-severe SARS-CoV-2 infection. Study-level points and caveats: Anti-spike CD8 responses were favored in VDJdb matching, and private and CD4 specificities were missed.

This clonotype was seen repeatedly, ten times or more. Its antigen is still unknown. The protocol attached unique molecular identifiers to individual cDNA molecules. MiXCR, applied by TCRdb to the 5' RACE reads, yields one record per CDR3 protein. The sample consists of some 30,000 distinct CDR3 sequences, 4.6% of them appearing once. Looked up from germline, CDR1 is SQVTM and CDR2 is ANQGSEA. V lost 7 bases, J lost 2 bases, and 3 bases stayed unmatched. The CDR3 totals 12 residues. This receptor was taken from an adult who was a healthcare worker with PCR-confirmed SARS-CoV-2 infection or an uninfected control (not recorded which). V and J are TRBV29-1 and TRBJ2-3, with TRBD1 matching 7 bases. The sample consisted of whole blood, taken at baseline. Here the CDR3 reads CSDRGPTDTQYF. The CDR3 DNA reads TGCAGCGATAGGGGGCCCACAGATACGCAGTATTTT.